This T cell receptor beta chain came from a study of T cell responses to AZD1222 COVID-19 vaccine (dated by TCRdb to the early 2020s). About the investigation overall: A total of 230 to 250 trial participants underwent TCR sequencing, of whom some 210 received two doses of AZD1222 and 26 received two doses of the MenACWY control vaccine. Trial participants were enrolled by age into subgroups of 18-55, 56-69 and 70-plus years, and about 150, 27 and 61 TCR-sequenced participants, respectively, were included in these subgroups.

Note on this clone: It has no known antigen specificity. No base quality values were provided; no much bigger clone lies one nucleotide off.

What the study reported, not specific to this receptor: Participants were mostly white British and included more females than males, and it was suggested by the authors that clonal diversity may have been underestimated. No day 14 peak-response samples were available, so repertoires were characterized only after the peak T cell response. Conclusions about previously exposed vaccinees are limited, since just five or six AZD1222 recipients were seropositive for SARS-CoV-2 at baseline. A significant rise in spike-specific TCR breadth and depth was observed after two AZD1222 doses relative to day 0 and relative to MenACWY recipients. Vaccine-associated CD4 TCRs spanned the whole spike protein, with dominant responses in regions 160-218 and 743-854. The 56-69-year group was small, and its depth increase did not reach significance, likely because of low power. Epitopes outside the regions mutated in the B.1.351 and B.1.1.7 variants were reportedly recognized by nearly half of the unique spike-specific TCRs.

From the germline V gene, CDR1 is SGHNT and CDR2 is YENEEA. From the cysteine through the phenylalanine, the CDR3 covers 16 amino acids. CDR3 DNA is the only sequence kept; it has 48 bases, read in frame from the first base. The germline V end is reduced by 5 bases and the J end by 8 bases; junction bases left unmatched: 14. Sample time point, as interpreted from the label and publication: about 28 days (+/-7) after the second vaccine dose. AZD1222 recipients with second doses at about 4 weeks or about 12 weeks were pooled, because spike-specific TCR depth and breadth did not differ between schedules. Vaccinee samples came from UK trials COV001 and COV002, including a single-blind randomized controlled phase 2/3 trial of AZD1222 (ChAdOx1 nCoV-19) in healthy adults. Trial participant PBMC samples were collected at day 0 and day 28 after the second dose for TCRbeta chain sequencing. The CDR3 regions of human TCRbeta chains were subjected to immunosequencing. Turning to the authors' computational methods: TCRs in the repertoires were compared against a reference library of SARS-CoV-2-specific TCRs that had been generated with the MIRA antigen-specificity platform. Breadth was defined as the fraction of unique TCRs that were SARS-CoV-2-associated, and depth was defined as the fraction of total T cells that were SARS-CoV-2-associated. Using the MIRA data, every spike-specific TCR was mapped to the spike region that the TCR reacted to and assigned to either a CD4 or a CD8 class. Log10-transformed breadth and depth values were compared by one-way ANOVA with Sidak's multiple comparisons tests. The table was pulled from immuneACCESS by TCRdb, which kept in-frame rearrangements only. Such tables lose some clones; where checked, under half of the loss comes from unresolved V genes, and the rest has no known cause. V and J calls and clone size are those listed in that table; D and trimming were worked out from the DNA. Recorded for this sample are 90,000 to 150,000 clones; roughly 91% of them occurred a single time. The ten largest clonotypes hold roughly 7% of the sample.

The specimen was peripheral blood, collected 28 days after the second AZD1222 dose. The source of this sequence is an adult who received the AZD1222 COVID-19 vaccine. Here the chain combines TRBV11-3 and TRBJ1-2; 10 bases in between match TRBD1. The nucleotide sequence reads TGTGCCAGCAGCCCTCGGGACCGGGACAGGGGTGTGGGCTACACCTTC. Its translation is CASSPRDRDRGVGYTF.